The 8 T cell receptor beta chains presented below share a single source sample, sequenced in a study of T-cell reconstitution after alpha-beta-depleted transplantation in children. Preparation of the TCRbeta library involved a method that used unique molecular identifiers. TCRdb redid the calling of the PCR reads with MiXCR, one entry per CDR3 protein. The sample lists about 540,000 distinct CDR3 sequences; around 17% were seen once. Sequences were derived from PBMCs from the stem cell graft donor, sampled from the stem cell graft. These receptors all stem from a human donor who donated a stem cell graft to a child with acute lymphoblastic leukemia.

This chain uses TRBV20-1 with TRBJ2-1, with a possible D match to TRBD2 (6 bases). CDR1 is DFQATT, CDR2 SNEGSKA, per germline (reference sequence). V lost 6 bases to trimming and J lost 1 base, with 13 bases between them. The CDR3 covers 14 residues. CDR3 sequence reads: CSAPTRLSYNEQFF. In DNA, the CDR3 is TGCAGTGCCCCGACTAGATTGTCCTACAATGAGCAGTTCTTC.

This clonotype was seen a handful of times. V and J are TRBV29-1 and TRBJ2-3, with D hard to call. CDR3 length: 12 residues. V lost 3 bases, J lost 6 bases, and 10 bases lay in between. From germline, CDR1 is SQVTM and CDR2 ANQGSEA. CDR3 DNA: TGCAGCGTTGAGGCTAGTTCGGATACGCAGTATTTT. Its protein product is CSVEASSDTQYF.

The chain links TRBV4-1 to TRBJ1-3; D is unclear. Germline V CDR1 and CDR2: MGHRA, YSYEKL. The CDR3 length is 17 residues. The V and J ends lost 1 base and 0 bases respectively, with 13 bases between them. CDR3 in amino acids: CASSQAAALLSGNTIYF. CDR3 nucleotide sequence: TGCGCCAGCAGCCAAGCAGCCGCTCTACTCTCTGGAAACACCATATATTTT.

This clonotype was found a few times. V is TRBV20-1 and J is TRBJ2-6; D unclear. Per the germline V gene, CDR1 is DFQATT and CDR2 is SNEGSKA (reference sequence). V was shortened by 0 bases and J by 0 bases, with 6 bases between the two germline ends. This CDR3 contains 15 residues. In DNA form, the CDR3 reads TGCAGTGCTAGAGATAGAAGCTCTGGGGCCAACGTCCTGACTTTC. It codes for CSARDRSSGANVLTF.

This rearrangement joins TRBV7-8 to TRBJ1-5, with TRBD1 matching over 7 bases. Germline V gene lookup returns CDR1 SGHVS and CDR2 FQNEAQ. V was clipped by 8 bases and J by 0 bases; unmatched bases: 10. The CDR3 extends over 16 amino acids. This chain's CDR3 is CASLEGAGDSNQPQHF. The CDR3 DNA reads TGTGCCAGCCTAGAGGGGGCCGGGGATAGCAATCAGCCCCAGCATTTT.

This clonotype was found a few times. The chain joins TRBV5-1 to TRBJ2-1, with TRBD2 matching over 8 bases. Germline V gene lookup returns CDR1 SGHRS and CDR2 YFSETQ. With 4 bases clipped from V and 7 bases from J, the junction kept 10 bases outside the gene matches. There are 15 residues in the CDR3. In DNA, the CDR3 is TGCGCCAGCAGCACGCTAGCGGGCTTGGGGAATGAGCAGTTCTTC. It encodes CASSTLAGLGNEQFF.

The table lists this clonotype with a few counts. The CDR3 loop is CAISESGTTIAKNIQYF. CDR3 nucleotide sequence: TGTGCCATCAGTGAGTCGGGGACTACCATTGCCAAAAACATTCAGTACTTC. The V and J genes are TRBV10-3 and TRBJ2-4; 7 nucleotides line up with TRBD2. Germline lookup yields CDR1 ENHRY and CDR2 SYGVKD. There are 17 residues in the CDR3. The junction had 6 bases not matched to a gene; V was cut back by 0 bases and J by 1 base.

The chain has TRBV20-1 and TRBJ2-7; no clear D gene. This CDR3 is 12 amino acids long. CDR1 DFQATT and CDR2 SNEGSKA come from the germline V gene (reference sequence). Trimming took 0 bases from V and 4 from J, leaving 7 bases between them. CDR3 sequence (DNA): TGCAGTGCTAGAGATGCAATTTACGAGCAGTACTTC. Its protein product is CSARDAIYEQYF.